This T cell receptor beta chain was captured in a study of cytomegalovirus exposure and HLA in healthy donors. Turning to this clone: Other DNA sequences in this sample translate to the same CDR3.

Libraries were prepared by immunoSEQ multiplex PCR; TCRdb keeps only in-frame clonotypes and omits some of them. This table holds about 78,000 clones, almost 97% found once. There are 13 residues in the CDR3. In germline, CDR1 is SGHRS, CDR2 YFSETQ. Deletions cut 1 base from V and 1 base from J, with 5 bases between. This sequence was found in a man aged 18 to 29 in good health and CMV-seropositive. The sequencing input was PBMCs. This chain joins TRBV5-1 and TRBJ1-1; a weak D match, TRBD1 (5 bases). The CDR3 spells CASSLRGNTEAFF. CDR3 nucleotide sequence: TGCGCCAGCAGCTTGAGGGGGAACACTGAAGCTTTCTTT.